This T cell receptor (beta chain) emerged from a study of blood T cell repertoires in COVID-19. Overall study: From the United States, Italy and Spain came samples of acute and convalescent COVID-19. Sources were T cells, B-cell-depleted T cells, or PBMCs; the material itself was cDNA or gDNA.

V trimming: 5 bases; J trimming: 3 bases; junction bases outside the gene matches: 14. The CDR3 consists of 19 residues. The germline V gene encodes CDR1 MNHEY and CDR2 SMNVEV (reference sequence). Generated by immunoSEQ multiplex PCR, the TCRdb table keeps only in-frame clones and is missing some. The data hold about 380,000 clones, with roughly 85% observed a single time. The gene calls are TRBV27 and TRBJ2-7; the match to TRBD2 covers 15 bases. This TCR was sampled from a woman aged 18-29 years with acute or convalescent COVID-19. The sample was peripheral blood. Written as DNA, the CDR3 is TGTGCCAGCAGTCCTCAGGGGGCCGGGACTAGCGGGAGGAGCTACGAGCAGTACTTC. Encoded protein: CASSPQGAGTSGRSYEQYF.